The 20 T cell receptor beta chains reported below all come from one sample, sequenced in a study of blood T cell repertoires in COVID-19. Assay used: immunoSEQ multiplex PCR; TCRdb lists only in-frame clones, some missing. The sample holds some 75,000 clones; about 89% are singletons and the top ten take less than 0.65%. Specimen: peripheral blood. Receptors originate from a man in his sixties with acute or convalescent COVID-19.

This clone was counted only a few times. This rearrangement joins TRBV6-6 to TRBJ1-5; 8 bases map to TRBD1. The J segment lost 6 bases and the V segment lost 5 bases, leaving 6 bases of the junction unmatched. CDR3 length: 14 amino acids. CDR1 MNHNY and CDR2 SVGAGI come from the germline V gene (reference sequence). The CDR3 DNA reads TGTGCCAGCAGTAGGACAGGGTATGGTCAGCCCCAGCATTTT. Protein: CASSRTGYGQPQHF.

The gene calls are TRBV27 and TRBJ1-6; D perhaps matches TRBD1 (6 bases). The germline V gene encodes CDR1 MNHEY and CDR2 SMNVEV (reference sequence). V lost 6 bases and J 8 bases, leaving 17 bases between the germline ends. The CDR3 runs 15 residues. The CDR3 DNA reads as TGTGCCAGCAGGTCCCAGGGGAGAGTTTATTCACCCCTCCACTTT. Encoded protein: CASRSQGRVYSPLHF.

The gene calls are TRBV5-1 and TRBJ2-2, with 7 nucleotides matching TRBD2. The germline V gene encodes CDR1 SGHRS and CDR2 YFSETQ. Trimming at V came to 3 bases and at J to 6 bases, leaving 8 bases not matched to a gene. The CDR3 extends over 15 amino acids. CDR3 in DNA: TGCGCCAGCAGCTCCCTGGGAGGGGAGGCCGGGGAGCTGTTTTTT. Its protein is CASSSLGGEAGELFF. Complete variable domain (other parts from reference TRBV5-1 and TRBJ2-2): KAGVTQTPRYLIKTRGQQVTLSCSPISGHRSVSWYQQTPGQGLQFLFEYFSETQRNKGNFPGRFSGRQFSNSRSEMNVSTLELGDSALYLCASSSLGGEAGELFFGEGSRLTVL.

V and J are TRBV9 and TRBJ2-2; 9 positions match TRBD2. V lost 3 bases, J lost 1 base, and 13 bases stayed unmatched. CDR3 length: 19 residues. CDR1 is SGDLS, CDR2 YYNGEE, per germline. The CDR3 loop reads CASSERLAVPSLNTGELFF. Written as DNA, the CDR3 is TGTGCCAGCAGCGAAAGACTAGCGGTCCCTAGCCTGAACACCGGGGAGCTGTTTTTT.

This chain connects TRBV19 to TRBJ2-2; 8 bases map to TRBD1. This CDR3 comprises 13 residues. The V gene's germline CDR1 is LNHDA and CDR2 SQIVND (reference sequence). After removal of 9 bases from V and 1 base from J, the junction contained 1 base not matched to a gene. This CDR3 reads CARDRGNTGELFF. For the CDR3, the DNA is TGTGCCAGAGACAGGGGGAACACCGGGGAGCTGTTTTTT.

The chain has TRBV5-1 and TRBJ1-2, with 8 positions matching TRBD1. CDR1 is SGHRS, CDR2 YFSETQ, per germline. The V and J ends lost 1 base and 0 bases, in that order; junction bases with no gene match: 8. The CDR3 is 17 residues long. The CDR3 spells CASSLTRQGTSNYGYTF. CDR3 nucleotides: TGCGCCAGCAGCTTGACACGACAGGGGACCTCTAACTATGGCTACACCTTC.

The rearrangement links TRBV5-4 to TRBJ1-1; a weak D match, TRBD1 (6 bases). The V gene's germline CDR1 is SGHNT and CDR2 YYREEE (reference sequence). The CDR3 spans 15 residues. V was shortened by 4 bases and J by 5 bases, with 18 bases between the two germline ends. CDR3 in DNA: TGTGCCAGCAGCGCCTCCGCGGGGGCGTCGACTGAAGCTTTCTTT. Its translation: CASSASAGASTEAFF.

The genes are TRBV7-9 and TRBJ2-3, with 7 bases identical to TRBD2. Germline V CDR1 and CDR2: SEHNR, FQNEAQ (reference sequence). J gave up 2 bases and V 7 bases, and 9 bases lay outside the gene matches. This CDR3 region has 15 residues. The DNA of the CDR3 is TGTGCCAGCAAATCCTGGGGGGGGATCACAGATACGCAGTATTTT. Its protein product is CASKSWGGITDTQYF.

The rearrangement joins TRBV28 to TRBJ1-1; D unresolved. Trimming pared 5 bases from V and 2 bases from J, leaving 12 bases between. CDR3 length: 14 residues. CDR1 and CDR2 from the germline V gene are MDHEN and SYDVKM. The CDR3 DNA sequence: TGTGCCAGCAGTCCCCTGACACCTAACACTGAAGCTTTCTTT. Protein sequence: CASSPLTPNTEAFF.

The sample holds one count of this clone. The CDR3 DNA reads as TGTGCCAGCACCCCCCTGGGGACAGCCCCGGGCTACACCTTC. Encoded protein: CASTPLGTAPGYTF. The gene calls are TRBV7-9 and TRBJ1-2, with 7 bases matching TRBD1. The CDR3 is 14 residues long. The V segment lost 7 bases and the J segment 8 bases; nucleotides outside the gene matches: 13. Germline V gives CDR1 SEHNR, CDR2 FQNEAQ (reference sequence). The full variable domain, its missing parts supplied by reference TRBV7-9 and TRBJ1-2, is DTGVSQNPRHKITKRGQNVTFRCDPISEHNRLYWYRQTLGQGPEFLTYFQNEAQLEKSRLLSDRFSAERPKGSFSTLEIQRTEQGDSAMYLCASTPLGTAPGYTFGSGTRLTVV.

This sequence joins TRBV18 and TRBJ1-3; maybe TRBD1 (5 bases). The V gene lost 8 bases and the J gene lost 3 bases, with 11 bases spanning the gap. The CDR3 length is 13 residues. CDR1 is KGHSH and CDR2 is LQKENI in the germline V gene. The CDR3 nucleotides are TGTGCCAGCCTCAGGGAAATTGGAAACACCATATATTTT. Amino acid sequence: CASLREIGNTIYF.

The rearrangement joins TRBV11-3 to TRBJ2-2; 9 bases agree with TRBD2. The V and J ends lost 6 bases and 4 bases, in that order; junction bases with no gene match: 3. Germline-derived CDR1 and CDR2 are SGHNT and YENEEA. The CDR3 is made up of 14 amino acids. CDR3 nucleotides: TGTGCCAGCAGTCATAGCGGGAGCACCGGGGAGCTGTTTTTT. It translates to CASSHSGSTGELFF.

The sample holds a few counts of this clone. V usage is TRBV6-5 and J usage is TRBJ1-5, with D maybe TRBD1 (6 bases). V lost 6 bases to trimming and J lost 1 base, with 13 bases between them. Germline V gene data show CDR1 as MNHEY and CDR2 as SVGAGI. The CDR3 sequence is 15 residues long. The DNA of the CDR3 is TGTGCCAGCAGGCCACAGGGTGGGAGCAATCAGCCCCAGCATTTT. Translated: CASRPQGGSNQPQHF.

This sequence joins TRBV10-3 and TRBJ2-2, with a possible D match to TRBD1 (5 bases). V lost 0 bases and J 3 bases, leaving 5 bases between the germline ends. This CDR3 is 14 amino acids long. Germline CDR1 is ENHRY and CDR2 is SYGVKD. As DNA, the CDR3 is TGTGCCATCAGTGAGTCAGGGGACACCGGGGAGCTGTTTTTT. Translated: CAISESGDTGELFF.

This clone occurred once. CDR3 in DNA: TGTGCCAGCAGCCGCACCGGGACAGGGGGTACAACTAATGAAAAACTGTTTTTT. Its protein product is CASSRTGTGGTTNEKLFF. The chain employs TRBV7-6 and TRBJ1-4; 11 nucleotides agree with TRBD1. In germline, CDR1 is SGHVS, CDR2 FNYEAQ. The CDR3 runs 18 residues. V lost 5 bases and J lost 0; bases outside the gene matches: 8.

The chain uses TRBV5-1 and TRBJ2-3; 8 bases align to TRBD2. After removal of 4 bases from V and 4 bases from J, the junction contained 8 bases not matched to a gene. Germline assignment: CDR1 SGHRS and CDR2 YFSETQ. The CDR3 is 15 residues long. CDR3 region: CASSPTRAGADTQYF. The CDR3 coding sequence is TGCGCCAGCAGCCCGACCCGAGCGGGAGCAGATACGCAGTATTTT. The whole variable domain, remainder taken from reference TRBV5-1 and TRBJ2-3, is KAGVTQTPRYLIKTRGQQVTLSCSPISGHRSVSWYQQTPGQGLQFLFEYFSETQRNKGNFPGRFSGRQFSNSRSEMNVSTLELGDSALYLCASSPTRAGADTQYFGPGTRLTVL.

The rearrangement links TRBV6-5 to TRBJ2-2; 8 bases map to TRBD1. Per germline, CDR1 MNHEY and CDR2 SVGAGI. Trimming cost V 10 bases and J 7 bases; bases outside gene matches: 14. CDR3 length equals 15 residues. CDR3 nucleotides: TGTGCCACCCGACCGACAGGGGAGCATAACGGGGAGCTGTTTTTT. Translation gives CATRPTGEHNGELFF.

V and J are TRBV5-6 and TRBJ2-1; 8 bases agree with TRBD1. The CDR3 loop spans 13 amino acids. Trimming at V came to 5 bases and at J to 6 bases, leaving 4 bases not matched to a gene. From germline, CDR1 is SGHDT and CDR2 YYEEEE. CDR3 sequence (DNA): TGTGCCAGCAGGCGGACAGGGTTCAATGAGCAGTTCTTC. This encodes CASRRTGFNEQFF.

CDR3 DNA: TGTGCCAGCAGTTATTCGGGACTAGCGGGAGTGTACAATGAGCAGTTCTTC. As protein: CASSYSGLAGVYNEQFF. The rearrangement joins TRBV2 to TRBJ2-1; 14 bases are a match to TRBD2. Losses at the gene ends were 5 bases for V and 4 bases for J; bases not matched to a gene: 7. This CDR3 is 17 amino acids long. Germline CDR1 SNHLY, CDR2 FYNNEI.

The chain uses TRBV20-1 and TRBJ1-5, with D tentatively TRBD1 (5 bases). Trimming stripped 3 bases from V and 0 bases from J, with 12 bases between. There are 15 residues in the CDR3. Germline V gene sequence: CDR1 DFQATT, CDR2 SNEGSKA (reference sequence). CDR3 coding DNA: TGCAGTGCTAGTTCGCGGGGCTATAGCAATCAGCCCCAGCATTTT. Protein product: CSASSRGYSNQPQHF.